This T cell receptor (beta chain) was recorded in a study of metastatic and nonmetastatic thyroid tumors. Study-level background: Repertoires from malignant and benign thyroid patients were compared across blood and tumor or nodule tissue. General study results and limits: As reported, TCR beta diversity in blood and tumor was significantly higher in malignant thyroid tumors than in benign nodules.

The CDR3 has 12 amino acids. V lost 5 bases and J 8 bases, leaving 7 bases between the germline ends. Germline loops: CDR1 SGHAT, CDR2 FQNNGV. Authors' processing steps: Across clinicopathological groups, CDR3 differences served as the basis for building a distant-metastasis classifier for papillary thyroid cancer. TCRdb ran MiXCR on the PCR reads. TCRdb, rather than the study authors, made the V and J calls. Of roughly 30,000 clones in the sample, 16% are singletons; the top ten hold 4% to 5%. This clone has at least ten counts. Antigen unknown. Every patient was untreated before thyroid surgery. J is TRBJ1-6 and V is TRBV11-2; no firm D call. This clonotype was obtained from a female donor with papillary thyroid cancer or a benign thyroid nodule (not recorded which). Some clones in this sample may be carry-over from other donors' samples. Sequencing was performed on blood. CDR3 bases: TGTGCCAGCAGCCAAAGATATTCACCCCTCCACTTT. Translation: CASSQRYSPLHF.